These 11 T cell receptor beta chains share one sample of origin, sequenced in a study of T cells in Graves' hyperthyroidism and ophthalmopathy. Amplification targeted TCR beta CDR3 regions from RNA transcripts. Using the HTBI primer set, a first-round RT-PCR was run on the TCR CDR3. TCRdb passed the multiplex PCR reads through MiXCR, listing each CDR3 protein once. Seen here are just under 750,000 distinct CDR3 sequences, roughly a third observed once, and the top ten hold roughly 30%. Sequences were obtained from blood. Every receptor here comes from a woman aged 40 to 50 with Graves' hyperthyroidism.

The rearrangement joins TRBV6-6 to TRBJ2-7; weak D call: TRBD2 (5 bases). Between the trimmed V and J ends, which lost 8 bases and 3 bases, there was a span of 14 bases. CDR3 length: 13 residues. Germline-derived CDR1 and CDR2 are MNHNY and SVGAGI (reference sequence). CDR3 in DNA: TGTGCCAGCCAAATGGGAGAGGGCTACGAGCAGTACTTC. Encoded protein: CASQMGEGYEQYF.

The CDR3 reads CASSWISGRETQYF. Written as DNA, the CDR3 is TGTGCCAGCAGTTGGATTAGCGGGAGAGAGACCCAGTACTTC. The rearrangement joins TRBV6-5 to TRBJ2-5, with 9 positions matching TRBD2. This CDR3 has 14 residues. Losses at the gene ends were 4 bases for V and 4 bases for J; bases not matched to a gene: 4. CDR1 is MNHEY and CDR2 is SVGAGI in the germline V gene.

About this clonotype: The germline gene is not matched at one end of the junction; a read error may be the cause. The chain uses TRBV19 and TRBJ1-5, with 8 bases that match TRBD1. The germline gives CDR1 LNHDA, CDR2 SQIVND (reference sequence). This CDR3 region has 14 residues. CDR3 amino acids: CASSFGQGNHPQHF. The DNA of the CDR3 is TGTGCCAGTAGTTTCGGACAGGGTAATCATCCCCAGCATTTT.

The chain has TRBV25-1 and TRBJ2-7; possibly TRBD2 for D (6 bases). V was pared by 8 bases and J by 0 bases, with 14 bases between. This CDR3 region has 14 residues. Germline values: CDR1 MGHDK, CDR2 SYGVNS. The CDR3 reads CASGGDGGSYEQYF. The DNA of the CDR3 is TGTGCCAGCGGAGGGGACGGGGGCTCCTACGAGCAGTACTTC.

V and J are TRBV10-3 and TRBJ1-1; 8 nucleotides match TRBD1. Germline loops: CDR1 ENHRY, CDR2 SYGVKD. This CDR3 contains 14 residues. Trimming removed 10 bases from V and 2 bases from J; junction bases left unmatched: 9. The CDR3: CASRGTGVNTEAFF. The CDR3 nucleotides are TGTGCCAGCAGAGGGACAGGAGTAAACACTGAAGCTTTCTTT.

The chain is built from TRBV10-3 and TRBJ2-5; D remains unclear. In germline, CDR1 is ENHRY, CDR2 SYGVKD. Trimming shortened V by 10 bases and J by 7 bases, and 4 bases separated the two germline ends. The CDR3 runs 8 residues. DNA for the CDR3: TGTGCCACGGGGACCCAGTACTTC. Translated: CATGTQYF.

The chain employs TRBV7-2 and TRBJ1-4; a weak D match, TRBD1 (5 bases). The CDR3 runs to 15 residues. Trimming removed 6 bases from V and 6 bases from J, with 17 bases in between. The germline gives CDR1 SGHTA, CDR2 FQGNSA. The CDR3 sequence: CASSLSGRVDEKLFF. The CDR3 DNA sequence: TGTGCCAGCAGTTTATCGGGACGGGTGGATGAAAAACTGTTTTTT.

This clonotype has ten or more counts. DNA of the CDR3: TGCAGTGCTGTGCGGGGAGGAGAGACCCAGTACTTC. It yields the protein CSAVRGGETQYF. The V and J genes are TRBV20-1 and TRBJ2-5, with D possibly being TRBD2 (6 bases). The V gene's germline CDR1 is DFQATT and CDR2 SNEGSKA (reference sequence). Trimming left V 5 bases short and J 4 bases short, with 11 bases between. This CDR3 is built from 12 residues.

The table lists this clonotype with a few counts. The chain links TRBV4-3 to TRBJ2-2; 9 bases fit TRBD2. The CDR3 totals 15 residues. Germline CDR1 reads LGHNA; CDR2 reads YSLEER. V lost 4 bases, J lost 4 bases, and 4 bases stayed unmatched. The CDR3 here is CASSPGGRGTGELFF. CDR3 DNA: TGCGCCAGCAGCCCGGGCGGGAGGGGCACCGGGGAGCTGTTTTTT.

This clonotype has a count of ten or more. The J gene is TRBJ1-2, the V gene TRBV29-1; D ambiguous. Germline V gene lookup returns CDR1 SQVTM and CDR2 ANQGSEA. V was cut by 4 bases and J by 7 bases, with 7 bases left in between. The CDR3 spans 10 residues. The chain's CDR3 is CSVGKGGYTF. The CDR3 nucleotides are TGCAGCGTTGGAAAGGGTGGCTACACCTTC.

The V call is TRBV7-3, the J call TRBJ2-4, with D perhaps TRBD2 (6 bases). Looked up from germline, CDR1 is SGHTA and CDR2 is FQGTGA. V was pared by 0 bases and J by 8 bases, with 14 bases between. CDR3 size: 15 residues. The CDR3 protein is CASSLTYRGVDIQYF. CDR3 nucleotides: TGTGCCAGCAGCTTAACGTATCGCGGGGTTGACATTCAGTACTTC.